The rows below give T cell receptor beta chains drawn from one sample of a study of cytomegalovirus exposure and HLA in healthy donors. Measured with immunoSEQ multiplex PCR; TCRdb has only the in-frame clones, and not every one. Its clone listing holds tens of thousands of clones. Sequencing used PBMCs. These receptor sequences come from a male donor in good health and CMV-seropositive. CDR3s include the opening cysteine and the closing phenylalanine or tryptophan. A D gene is named only where the DNA matches it firmly. For some rows the clone size is stated as once, few or many, or as a class when expanded; others skip it.

NA	NA	TRBJ1-3	TRBV4-3	TGCGCCAGCAGCCTCACAGTCTCTGGAAACACCATATATTTT	CASSLTVSGNTIYF
NA	NA	TRBJ2-7	TRBV9	TGTGCCAGCAGCGTAGCTCTCGGGGGCTACGAGCAGTACTTC	CASSVALGGYEQYF
NA	TRBD1	TRBJ1-1	TRBV30	TGTGCCTGGAGTGTACTGACAGGGTGGACTGAAGCTTTCTTT	CAWSVLTGWTEAFF
NA	NA	TRBJ1-6	TRBV29-1	TGCAGCGGCTTTACAGGGAAAAGATGCTTTCGTTCACCCCTCCACTTT	CSGFTGKRCFRSPLHF
NA	TRBD2	TRBJ2-3	TRBV30	TGTGCCTGGGGGGACTACTCAAGCACAGATACGCAGTATTTT	CAWGDYSSTDTQYF
NA	NA	TRBJ2-7	TRBV29-1	TGCAGCGTTGAAGCAGGGTCCTACGAGCAGTACTTC	CSVEAGSYEQYF
NA	TRBD2	TRBJ2-7	TRBV28	TGTGCCAGCAGGTCTGGACTAGCGGGGATCTACGAGCAGTACTTC	CASRSGLAGIYEQYF
NA	NA	TRBJ1-1	TRBV7-9	TGTGCCAGCAGCTTATCCGAGACTGAAGCTTTCTTT	CASSLSETEAFF
NA	TRBD2	TRBJ2-4	TRBV7-9	TGTGCCAGCAGCTTAGAAGGGAGGGTGGGGAACATTCAGTACTTC	CASSLEGRVGNIQYF
NA	NA	TRBJ2-6	TRBV4-2	TGTGCCAGCAGCGCAAGTACAGGATCTGGGGCCAACGTCCTGACTTTC	CASSASTGSGANVLTF
NA	TRBD1	TRBJ1-1	TRBV28	TGTGCCAGCTCTCCCGGACAGGGGGCGTTAACTGAAGCTTTCTTT	CASSPGQGALTEAFF
NA	NA	TRBJ2-3	TRBV28	TGTGCCAGCAAAGCTAGAGGGGGGGCGGATACGCAGTATTTT	CASKARGGADTQYF
NA	TRBD1	TRBJ2-2	TRBV5-8	TGTGCCAGCAGCTATACAGGGGGGAGTACCGGGGAGCTGTTTTTT	CASSYTGGSTGELFF
NA	NA	TRBJ1-3	TRBV18	TGTGCCAGCTCACCAGGGTCACCGAATCTGGAGGACACCATATATTTT	CASSPGSPNLEDTIYF
medium-sized	TRBD2	TRBJ2-1	TRBV27	TGTGCCAGCAGACTAAGCGGGGGATCCGTGAACTCCGACAATGAGCAGTTCTTC	CASRLSGGSVNSDNEQFF
NA	NA	TRBJ1-1	TRBV30	TGTGCCTGGAGCCTTACAGGGAACACTGAAGCTTTCTTT	CAWSLTGNTEAFF
NA	TRBD2	TRBJ2-3	TRBV5-6	TGTGCCAGCAGCTACACTAGCGGGGTCACAGATACGCAGTATTTT	CASSYTSGVTDTQYF
NA	TRBD1	TRBJ1-1	TRBV19	TGTGCCAGTAACAGGGGGCTGAACACTGAAGCTTTCTTT	CASNRGLNTEAFF
NA	NA	TRBJ2-7	TRBV5-1	TGCGCCAGCAGCTTGGGGGCCCCGTCCTACGAGCAGTACTTC	CASSLGAPSYEQYF
NA	NA	TRBJ2-2	TRBV5-1	TGCGCCAGCAGCTTGGCCGGGCAGGGAAGGACCGGGGAGCTGTTTTTT	CASSLAGQGRTGELFF
NA	NA	TRBJ1-6	TRBV27	TGTGCCAGCAGCACCGTGGGCACTAATTCACCCCTCCACTTT	CASSTVGTNSPLHF
NA	NA	TRBJ1-1	TRBV7-3	TGTGCCAGCAGCTTAGCCGGGGGGCACACTGAAGCTTTCTTT	CASSLAGGHTEAFF
NA	TRBD1	TRBJ1-4	TRBV28	TGTGCCAGCCACCCCGGGACCGGGACAGGGTATGGGGAAAAACTGTTTTTT	CASHPGTGTGYGEKLFF
NA	NA	TRBJ2-7	TRBV6-1	TGTGCCAGCAGTGAAGGTCTCGCCTACGAGCAGTACTTC	CASSEGLAYEQYF
NA	NA	TRBJ1-5	TRBV6-5	TGTGCCAGCAGTTACATCGGTAGCAATCAGCCCCAGCATTTT	CASSYIGSNQPQHF
NA	TRBD2	TRBJ2-1	TRBV18	TGTGCCAGCTCACCACCGGGGGTTGGACTAGCGGGACCAAGAGGGCAGTTCTTC	CASSPPGVGLAGPRGQFF
NA	TRBD1	TRBJ1-2	TRBV18	TGTGCCAGCTCACCACGGGGCGACAGGGGGAATGGCTACACCTTC	CASSPRGDRGNGYTF
NA	NA	TRBJ1-5	TRBV6-1	TGTGCCAGCAGTGAACTCGCCGGGAGCAATCAGCCCCAGCATTTT	CASSELAGSNQPQHF
NA	NA	TRBJ2-1	TRBV28	TGTGCCAGCAGCTTCGGGAACAGCAATGAGCAGTTCTTC	CASSFGNSNEQFF
NA	TRBD1	TRBJ2-1	TRBV10-3	TGTGCCATCAGTGAGTCGGGGGACAGGGGCCCAATCTTC	CAISESGDRGPIF
NA	NA	TRBJ2-7	TRBV7-8	TGTGCCAGCAGCTCCCCACGTCTATCCCGCCTGATCTACGAGCAGTACTTC	CASSSPRLSRLIYEQYF
NA	TRBD2	TRBJ2-1	TRBV7-6	TGTGCCAGCAGTTCAACTACTAGCGGGGGAAACAATGAGCAGTTCTTC	CASSSTTSGGNNEQFF
NA	NA	TRBJ2-7	TRBV9	TGTGCCAGCAGTCGACAGAGTACGACAGATTCCTACGAGCAGTACTTC	CASSRQSTTDSYEQYF
NA	TRBD1	TRBJ1-1	TRBV6-5	TGTGCCAGCAGCCGACAGGGTGGTGAAGCTTTCTTT	CASSRQGGEAFF
NA	NA	TRBJ1-5	TRBV6-1	TGTGCCGGTCCCGGGCAGCCCCAGCATTTT	CAGPGQPQHF
NA	NA	TRBJ1-5	TRBV30	TGTGCCTGGAGTGTAAATACTAGGGAAAATCAGCCCCAGCATTTT	CAWSVNTRENQPQHF
NA	TRBD1	TRBJ1-5	TRBV28	TGTGCCAGCATCTACAGGGGGCTTGGCAATCAGCCCCAGCATTTT	CASIYRGLGNQPQHF
NA	NA	TRBJ1-5	TRBV2	TGTGCCAGCAGCTCACGGGGGGGGGAAAGTAGTCAGCCCCAGCATTTT	CASSSRGGESSQPQHF
NA	TRBD1	TRBJ1-5	TRBV4-1	TGCGCCAGCAGCCGGGCGGGGGGCAGGGGGGATCAGCCCCAGCATTTT	CASSRAGGRGDQPQHF
NA	TRBD1	TRBJ1-3	TRBV4-3	TGCGCCAGCAGCCAAGATTCCGGACAGGGAGGAAACACCATATATTTT	CASSQDSGQGGNTIYF
NA	TRBD1	TRBJ1-2	TRBV18	TGTGCCAGCTCACCCGGGACAGCCCTCTATGGCTACACCTTC	CASSPGTALYGYTF
NA	NA	TRBJ1-2	TRBV6-1	TGTGCCAGCAGGTTCACAGATAACTATGGCTACACCTTC	CASRFTDNYGYTF
NA	NA	TRBJ2-1	TRBV20-1	TGCAGTGCTAGAGAGGGGCGAAAGCAGTTCTTC	CSAREGRKQFF
NA	TRBD2	TRBJ2-2	TRBV30	TGTGCCTGGAACGGGGGGACCACCGGGGAGCTGTTTTTT	CAWNGGTTGELFF
NA	TRBD1	TRBJ1-2	TRBV28	TGTGCCAGCAGTAGTTGCTCAGACCCGTCAGGGGGTGACTATGGCTACACCTTC	CASSSCSDPSGGDYGYTF
NA	TRBD1	TRBJ1-1	TRBV14	TGTGCCAGCAGCCTATACGGACAGGGAGAAGCTTTCTTT	CASSLYGQGEAFF
NA	TRBD2	TRBJ2-5	TRBV18	TGTGCCAGCTCACCACGAATCGGGGGGATCCAAGAGACCCAGTACTTC	CASSPRIGGIQETQYF
NA	NA	TRBJ2-7	TRBV5-7	TGTGCCAGCAGCCAGGGACGTCGGAGGGGGCCCTACGAGCAGTACTTC	CASSQGRRRGPYEQYF
NA	TRBD2	TRBJ2-1	TRBV30	TGTGCCGGAGGGGAGGCTAGCGGTGACTACAATGAGCAGTTCTTC	CAGGEASGDYNEQFF
NA	TRBD1	TRBJ2-7	TRBV7-8	TGTGCCAGCAGCTTAGTTTCGGGACAGGGGATCTACGAGCAGTACTTC	CASSLVSGQGIYEQYF
NA	TRBD1	TRBJ1-5	TRBV5-1	TGCGCCAGCAGCCCGGGACAGGGGGGATATAGCAATCAGCCCCAGCATTTT	CASSPGQGGYSNQPQHF
NA	NA	TRBJ2-2	TRBV5-1	TGCGCCAGCAGCTCCAGGGGGGATTTCACCGGGGAGCTGTTTTTT	CASSSRGDFTGELFF
NA	NA	TRBJ1-5	TRBV4-1	TGCGCCAGCAGCCAAGATCCGGGAACGAATCAGCCCCAGCATTTT	CASSQDPGTNQPQHF
NA	NA	TRBJ2-5	TRBV5-1	TGCGCCAGCAGCTGGACAGTTCAAGAGACCCAGTACTTC	CASSWTVQETQYF
NA	NA	TRBJ1-1	TRBV6-4	TGTGCCAGCAGCGAACAGTTGAACACTGAAGCTTTCTTT	CASSEQLNTEAFF
NA	NA	TRBJ1-5	TRBV7-9	TGTGCCAGCAGCTCCAGCGGTCAGCCCCAGCATTTT	CASSSSGQPQHF
NA	TRBD2	TRBJ2-1	TRBV5-1	TGCGCCAGCAGCTTGCAAGTTAGCGGGGGGGCGGATGAGCAGTTCTTC	CASSLQVSGGADEQFF